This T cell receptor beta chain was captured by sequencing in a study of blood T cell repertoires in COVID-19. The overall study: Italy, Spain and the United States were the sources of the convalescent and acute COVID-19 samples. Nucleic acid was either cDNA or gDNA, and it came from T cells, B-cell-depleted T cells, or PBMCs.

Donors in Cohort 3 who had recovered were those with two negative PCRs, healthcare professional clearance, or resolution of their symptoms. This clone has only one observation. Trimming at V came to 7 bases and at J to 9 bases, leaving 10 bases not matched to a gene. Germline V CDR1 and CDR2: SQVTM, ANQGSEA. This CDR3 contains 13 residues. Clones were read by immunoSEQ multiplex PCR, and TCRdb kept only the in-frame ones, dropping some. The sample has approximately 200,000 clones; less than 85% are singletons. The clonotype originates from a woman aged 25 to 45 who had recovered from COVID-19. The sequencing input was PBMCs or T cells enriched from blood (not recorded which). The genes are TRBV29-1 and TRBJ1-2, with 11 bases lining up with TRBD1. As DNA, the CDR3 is TGCAGCGCCGATCGAGGACAGGGGGCGAGCTACACCTTC. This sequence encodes CSADRGQGASYTF.